This TCR beta chain was recorded in a study of control samples from healthy donors and cancer patients. This clone was found once. Sequencing was performed with immunoSEQ multiplex PCR; in TCRdb, only in-frame clones are kept and a portion is missing. This table holds around 42,000 clones, less than 85% found once. With 4 bases removed from V and 4 bases from J, the gap between germline ends came to 19 bases. This CDR3 has 16 amino acids. CDR1 is LNHDA and CDR2 is SQIVND in the germline V gene (reference sequence). The sample was blood. This clonotype was sampled from a man between 60 and 75 years old in good health. The J gene is TRBJ1-1, the V gene TRBV19; D is undetermined. CDR3 sequence: CASSNLAPRGSTEAFF. CDR3 nucleotides: TGTGCCAGTAGTAACCTTGCCCCCCGGGGATCCACTGAAGCTTTCTTT.